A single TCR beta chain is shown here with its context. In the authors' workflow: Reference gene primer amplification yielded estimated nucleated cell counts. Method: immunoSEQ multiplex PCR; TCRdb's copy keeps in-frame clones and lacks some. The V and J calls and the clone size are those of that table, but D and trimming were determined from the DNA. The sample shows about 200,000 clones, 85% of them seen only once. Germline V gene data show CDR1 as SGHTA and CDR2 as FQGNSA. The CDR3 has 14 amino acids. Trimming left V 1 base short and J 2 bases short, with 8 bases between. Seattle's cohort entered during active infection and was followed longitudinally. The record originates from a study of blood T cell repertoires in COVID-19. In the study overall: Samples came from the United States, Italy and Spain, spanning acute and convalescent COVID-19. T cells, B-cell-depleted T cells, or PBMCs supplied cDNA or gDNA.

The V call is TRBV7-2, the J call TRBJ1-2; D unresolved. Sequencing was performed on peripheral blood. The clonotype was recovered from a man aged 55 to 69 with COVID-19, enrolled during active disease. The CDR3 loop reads CASSLDSTNYGYTF. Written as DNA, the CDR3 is TGTGCCAGCAGCTTAGACAGTACCAACTATGGCTACACCTTC. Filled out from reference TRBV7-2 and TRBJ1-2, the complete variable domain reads GAGVSQSPSNKVTEKGKDVELRCDPISGHTALYWYRQSLGQGLEFLIYFQGNSAPDKSGLPSDRFSAERTGGSVSTLTIQRTQQEDSAVYLCASSLDSTNYGYTFGSGTRLTVV.